The rows below give T cell receptor beta chains drawn from one sample of a study of blood T cell repertoires in COVID-19. Clones were read by immunoSEQ multiplex PCR, and TCRdb kept only the in-frame ones, dropping some. The table includes about 140,000 clones, about 90% detected once. The sequenced material came from peripheral blood. The receptors shown here come from an older woman with acute or convalescent COVID-19. Each CDR3 is given without its conserved first and last residue.

v_gene	j_gene	CDR3aa
TRBV5-1	TRBJ2-1	ASSLSQVESEQF
TRBV6-5	TRBJ2-7	ASTRVGPGVYEQY
TRBV7-2	TRBJ1-2	ASSPSLTGQGADYGYT
TRBV20-1	TRBJ2-7	SAREDRAQY
TRBV6-5	TRBJ1-5	ASSSGQASNQPQH
TRBV18	TRBJ1-1	ASSEEQGMNTEAF
TRBV27	TRBJ2-3	ASSLRSGGTAASDTQY
TRBV9	TRBJ2-3	ASSVGGTVLDTQY
TRBV5-6	TRBJ2-2	ASRSGRGTGELF
TRBV3-1/TRBV3-2	TRBJ1-2	ASSQGWGGTGVYGYT
TRBV5-1	TRBJ2-3	ASSLVAGSTDTQY
TRBV2	TRBJ2-2	ASRGTNRATGELF
TRBV27	TRBJ1-1	ASSNGRDTEAF
TRBV30	TRBJ1-5	AWSRGPQPQH
TRBV7-9	TRBJ1-5	ASSEQANQPQH
TRBV19	TRBJ1-2	ASSRTEKHGYT
TRBV10-3	TRBJ1-3	AISESPAGNTIY
TRBV9	TRBJ1-1	ASSRTVNTEAF
TRBV7-8	TRBJ1-4	ASSSTQRVGEKLF
TRBV7-9	TRBJ2-2	ASSPDRAGTGELF
TRBV6-5	TRBJ1-1	ASSYPVGQGFTEAF
TRBV19	TRBJ1-1	ASSMSSGIPEAF
TRBV5-1	TRBJ2-3	ASSLTGTDTQY
TRBV6-5	TRBJ1-6	ASSRPGWDSPLH
TRBV28	TRBJ2-7	ASSFLPTGRVYEQY
TRBV19	TRBJ1-5	ASNLGQGNQPQH
TRBV2	TRBJ1-5	ASTGTGGNQPQH
TRBV10-3	TRBJ1-1	AISESVTVGAF
TRBV28	TRBJ2-3	ASSLYGQGADTQY
TRBV7-2	TRBJ2-1	ASQEGGLFNEQF
TRBV6-5	TRBJ1-6	ASSRDSIYNSPLH
TRBV7-9	TRBJ2-3	ASSLAGGLIVDTQY
TRBV6-5	TRBJ1-5	ASNRQGLGNQPQH
TRBV7-2	TRBJ1-1	ASSRIASTGENTEAF
TRBV7-3	TRBJ2-2	ASSATGTVTGELF
TRBV28	TRBJ1-3	ASLESLSGNTIY
TRBV5-6	TRBJ2-3	ASSLGQASTDTQY
TRBV10-3	TRBJ1-2	AISETWGTASNYGYT
TRBV6-1	TRBJ1-6	ASSEAGARGDSPLH
TRBV7-2	TRBJ2-1	ASSSSLGAGDEQF
TRBV7-8	TRBJ1-3	ASSLGQGVGNTIY
TRBV27	TRBJ2-2	ATGIPNTGELF
TRBV5-6	TRBJ1-2	ASSQENYGYT
TRBV28	TRBJ1-3	ASSIDRVGNTIY
TRBV7-2	TRBJ1-2	ASSLVSGTGVRYGYGYT
TRBV6-1	TRBJ1-4	ASSEAPTGVDEKLF
TRBV4-3	TRBJ1-3	ASSQEGRGRVDTIY